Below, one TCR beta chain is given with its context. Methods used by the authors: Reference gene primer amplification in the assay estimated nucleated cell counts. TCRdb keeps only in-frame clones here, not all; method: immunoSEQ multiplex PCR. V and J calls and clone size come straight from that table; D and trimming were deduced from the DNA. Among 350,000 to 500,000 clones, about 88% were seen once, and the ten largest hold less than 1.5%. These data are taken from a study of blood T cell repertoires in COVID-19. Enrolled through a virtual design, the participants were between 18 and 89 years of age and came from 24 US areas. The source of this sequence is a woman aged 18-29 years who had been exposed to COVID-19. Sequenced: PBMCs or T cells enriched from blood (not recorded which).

In DNA, the CDR3 is TGTGCCGGTCAGGGATCTGAAGCTTTCTTT. Amino acids: CAGQGSEAFF. The rearrangement uses TRBV12-3 or TRBV12-4 and TRBJ1-1; D might be TRBD1 (5 bases). Deletions cut 11 bases from V and 6 bases from J, with 10 bases between. This CDR3 region has 10 residues.